The next 12 T cell receptor beta chains were all read from a single sample in a study of metastatic and nonmetastatic thyroid tumors. Using MiXCR, TCRdb reanalyzed the PCR reads. This repertoire shows over 30,000 clones, 15% found once; its top ten account for around 20%. None of the patients had undergone any treatment ahead of thyroid surgery. Material for sequencing was blood. The receptors stem from a male donor with papillary thyroid cancer or a benign thyroid nodule (not recorded which). Some clones in this sample may be carry-over from other donors' samples.

This chain connects TRBV5-1 to TRBJ1-2; D is unclear. The CDR3 totals 15 residues. The V end lost 2 bases, the J end lost 6 bases, and 17 bases lay between the germline ends. In germline, CDR1 is SGHRS, CDR2 YFSETQ. The CDR3 spells CASSFRGRQTDGYTF. CDR3 sequence (DNA): TGCGCCAGCAGCTTCCGGGGAAGACAAACGGATGGCTACACCTTC.

The chain recombines TRBV20-1 with TRBJ1-1; TRBD1 might be the D (5 bases). CDR3 length: 12 residues. Germline CDR1 reads DFQATT; CDR2 reads SNEGSKA (reference sequence). CDR3 loop: CRGVSGGTEAFF. The CDR3 DNA follows: TGCAGAGGGGTTTCAGGCGGCACTGAAGCTTTCTTT.

This clone came up many times. This rearrangement joins TRBV5-6 to TRBJ2-7, with D possibly TRBD1 on 5 matching bases. V lost 0 bases and J lost 0, with 13 bases in between. The CDR3 extends over 16 amino acids. CDR1 SGHDT and CDR2 YYEEEE come from the germline V gene. The CDR3 region is CASSLGWGDSSYEQYF. CDR3 DNA sequence: TGTGCCAGCAGCTTGGGTTGGGGCGACAGCTCCTACGAGCAGTACTTC.

This clone was counted only a few times. A read error may be the cause here, since a much bigger clone is one base away. The V and J genes are TRBV3-1 and TRBJ2-5; perhaps TRBD2 as D (6 bases). V lost 3 bases and J 2 bases, leaving 13 bases between the germline ends. Per the germline V gene, CDR1 is LGHDT and CDR2 is YNNKEL (reference sequence). This CDR3 has 15 residues. CDR3 sequence (DNA): TGTGCCAGCAGCCAGGGGAGGATGGGGCAAGAGACCCAGTACTTC. This translates into CASSQGRMGQETQYF.

Ten or more counts support this clone. This sequence joins TRBV3-1 and TRBJ2-3, with 9 nucleotides matching TRBD2. V shed 4 bases and J 6 bases; nucleotides not matched to a gene: 8. The length of the CDR3 is 15 residues. Looked up from germline, CDR1 is LGHDT and CDR2 is YNNKEL (reference sequence). CDR3 in DNA: TGTGCCAGCAGCCCCCCTTTAGCGGGAGTGGATACGCAGTATTTT. Its protein is CASSPPLAGVDTQYF.

This clone has at least ten counts. The chain recombines TRBV19 with TRBJ1-3; 8 nucleotides match TRBD1. There are 13 residues in the CDR3. The J segment lost 8 bases and the V segment lost 6 bases, leaving 6 bases of the junction unmatched. CDR1 and CDR2 (germline): LNHDA, SQIVND (reference sequence). CDR3 sequence (DNA): TGTGCCAGTAGCACGGACAGGGTCCACACCATATATTTT. This gives the protein CASSTDRVHTIYF.

By sample share, this clone is medium-sized. This chain links TRBV6-1 with TRBJ2-7; 8 nucleotides line up with TRBD1. Trimming took 6 bases from V and 0 from J; bases not matched to a gene: 7. CDR1 and CDR2 (germline): MNHNS, SASEGT. CDR3 length: 15 amino acids. CDR3 nucleotides: TGTGCCAGCAGGGGTACAGGGGGAGACTCCTACGAGCAGTACTTC. Translation gives CASRGTGGDSYEQYF.

This clone was counted at least ten times. This sequence joins TRBV19 and TRBJ2-1, with TRBD2 matching 8 bases. V shed 6 bases, J shed 3 bases, and the junction held 16 bases outside the gene matches. Per germline, CDR1 LNHDA and CDR2 SQIVND (reference sequence). CDR3 length equals 18 residues. CDR3 amino acids: CASRRHSGTTPGYNEQFF. Written as DNA, the CDR3 is TGTGCCAGTAGAAGGCATAGCGGGACGACCCCCGGCTACAATGAGCAGTTCTTC.

In its sample, this clone was seen many times. This chain links TRBV11-2 with TRBJ2-4, with TRBD1 matching 7 bases. The CDR3 contains 14 residues. CDR1 is SGHAT and CDR2 is FQNNGV in the germline V gene. After removal of 1 base from V and 7 bases from J, the junction contained 4 bases not matched to a gene. For the CDR3, the DNA is TGTGCCAGCAGCTTAGGCAGGGGGACGAACATTCAGTACTTC. Translating it yields CASSLGRGTNIQYF.

This clone was observed many times. The chain employs TRBV7-2 and TRBJ2-5; D not resolved. Looked up from germline, CDR1 is SGHTA and CDR2 is FQGNSA. Between the trimmed V and J ends, which lost 3 bases and 4 bases, there was a span of 9 bases. This CDR3 has 13 amino acids. The CDR3: CASSFRPGETQYF. In DNA form, the CDR3 reads TGTGCCAGCAGCTTTCGGCCAGGAGAGACCCAGTACTTC.

This clone came up many times. J is TRBJ1-1 and V is TRBV19; 8 bases are a match to TRBD1. With 9 bases clipped from V and 6 bases from J, the junction kept 6 bases outside the gene matches. The CDR3 is 12 amino acids. Germline V gene sequence: CDR1 LNHDA, CDR2 SQIVND (reference sequence). The CDR3 here is CARQGGSAEAFF. CDR3 bases: TGTGCCAGACAGGGGGGAAGCGCTGAAGCTTTCTTT.

This clone was detected many times. This rearrangement joins TRBV2 to TRBJ2-7; the match to TRBD2 covers 8 bases. This CDR3 comprises 14 residues. Germline V gene data show CDR1 as SNHLY and CDR2 as FYNNEI. The trim removed 4 bases at V and 4 bases at J, leaving 6 bases unmatched. The CDR3 region is CASSVSGSGYEQYF. The CDR3 nucleotides are TGTGCCAGCAGTGTGAGCGGGAGTGGGTACGAGCAGTACTTC.